One TCR beta chain is described in this entry. This clonotype was seen more than once but under ten times. The antigen this receptor binds is unknown. No base quality values were provided; no much bigger clone lies one nucleotide off. From the second PCR step onward, the TCR alpha chain libraries and the TCR beta chain libraries were amplified separately. Donor CMV status was determined by IFNgamma production from CD4+ T cells after overnight stimulation of fresh PBMCs with CMV viral lysate. Using Miltenyi beads, CD4 T cells were first positively selected, and CD8 T cells were then positively selected from the CD4-negative fraction. After staining for CD3, CD4, CD8, CD45RA, CD27 and a live/dead dye, cells were sorted on a BD Aria II into four subsets based on CD45RA and CD27. A few healthy volunteers provided blood, and the blood of each volunteer was split into CD4 and CD8 T cells and then into four differentiation subsets. Approximately 120 ml of peripheral blood was taken from each donor, and PBMC were separated by density-gradient centrifugation on Ficoll-Paque PLUS. After sorting, cells were lysed in RLT buffer, RNA was extracted using a Qiagen RNeasy kit, and the extracted RNA was stored at -80 degrees C.

This entry is derived from a study of naive and memory T cell subsets listed by TCRdb under 2017. The study in broad terms: Sorted naive and memory T cell subsets from peripheral blood were analyzed in the study using a UMI-based, open-source pipeline for TCR alpha and beta sequencing. Complete agreement was observed between the functional CMV T cell responses and the IgG serology results. RNA was DNase-treated and reverse transcribed with TCR constant-region primers, mostly using SuperScript III.

The method behind the library was UMI-ligation and nested PCR. The beta constant-region primer consisted of an equimolar mixture of two oligonucleotides that together covered TRBC1 and TRBC2. Four rounds of PCR, combining the SP2 primer with nested alpha and beta constant-region primers, were used to amplify the ligated cDNA. A single-stranded oligonucleotide containing the SP2 primer and a 12-nucleotide UMI was joined to the 3' end of the cDNA by T4 RNA ligase 1. Incubation of the ligation reaction lasted roughly 20-24 hours at 16 degrees C. PCR2 was typically performed as a SYBR Green qPCR and was stopped at a predetermined threshold so that over-amplification was prevented. Agencourt AMPure XP magnetic beads were used for all purifications after the first. Library amounts were measured by Qubit and library quality was assessed on a TapeStation, where the main peak was expected at around 650 bp. The pooled libraries were sequenced on an Illumina MiSeq using v2 2x251 paired-end kits, which usually yielded 1-2 million reads per sample. Libraries were pooled at 4 nM per sample, and 5-7% PhiX was added to improve cluster recognition. In the source study's methods: V and J genes were assigned to Demultiplexor-processed FASTQ reads by Decombinator through tag matching, with a single base-pair mismatch being allowed. UMIs were used by Collapsinator to correct both sequencing errors and frequency errors arising from PCR heterogeneity. TCRs were translated and CDR3s were extracted from the conserved cysteine to the FGXG phenylalanine by CDR3Translator, with non-productive sequences being flagged. Gini, Shannon entropy and inverse Simpson indices were computed after subsampling the repertoires to the same number of UMI-defined TCRs. Clonotype abundance distributions were fitted to a power law by maximum likelihood within the linear range. On one naive CD8 sample, the pipeline and MIGEC gave similar UMI counts, unique TCR numbers and clonal distributions. The repertoires were searched for approximately 7,000 CMV-associated CDR3 sequences that had been compiled from VDJdb and a published dataset. Clones were called with MiXCR by TCRdb after fastp trimmed the public reads at Q25, and only in-frame beta chains were retained. Merged by CDR3 protein, the rows form single entries marked with the most common genes and DNA. The V and J calls, along with clone size, are taken from TCRdb and not from the paper's own processing. In all, the sample holds around 110,000 distinct CDR3 sequences, and around a third of those were seen once. The ten largest clones represent roughly 0.9% of the sample.

From the cysteine up to the phenylalanine, the CDR3 has a length of 14 residues. Only the CDR3 part of the read is kept: 42 bases, read in frame from the first base. Taken from the germline V gene, the CDR1 and CDR2 loops are KGHSH and LQKENI. V loses 2 bases of germline sequence and J loses 2 bases, and the interval between the two ends is 9 bases. Beyond this particular receptor, the publication reports: Single alpha or beta chain sequences, rather than paired alpha/beta receptors, were used to define clonotypes. RNA-based TCR counts may be affected by expression changes linked to T cell activation and differentiation. TCR abundance followed a power law whose exponent differed between naive and memory subsets but was consistent across the three individuals. The repertoire findings for the naive and memory subsets could not be validated against a ground truth because none was available. Gini index rose and Shannon and inverse Simpson diversity fell from naive through CM, EM and EMRA in both CD4 and CD8 cells. Once error correction was done, more than 90% of naive TCR sequences showed up just once, which made the naive abundance distributions much steeper than those of the memory subsets.

The sample was central memory CD4+ T cells from blood. Read against the paper, the sample's cell subset or site label means: central memory, CD45RA- CD27+. This receptor was taken from a human donor in good health. The chain joins TRBV18 to TRBJ2-5, with no D gene named confidently. The sequenced DNA: TGTGCCAGCTCACCAATAGCCCAGCAAGAGACCCAGTACTTC. It translates to CASSPIAQQETQYF.